These T cell receptor beta chains were read from a single sample in a study of STAT5B mutations in CD4+ large granular lymphocyte leukemia. The repertoire was sequenced with immunoSEQ multiplex PCR; TCRdb's copy has only in-frame clones and lacks some. The table has just over 40,000 clones, about four fifths seen once. Material for sequencing was CD4+ T cells from blood buffy coats. These receptors were obtained from a human donor in good health. CDR3s include the opening cysteine and the closing phenylalanine or tryptophan. D genes are given only for firm matches. The size entry is marked missing in some rows and otherwise reads once, few, many or a size class.

>once|.|TRBV27|TRBJ1-1
TGTGCCAGCAGTTTCAACTTGGACACTGAAGCTTTCTTT
CASSFNLDTEAFF
>.|.|TRBV7-9|TRBJ1-1
TGTGCCAGCAGCGCGCGTGGGCAGATGAACACTGAAGCTTTCTTT
CASSARGQMNTEAFF
>.|TRBD1|TRBV25-1|TRBJ2-7
TGTGCCAGCACTCGGGACAGCTCCTACGAGCAGTACTTC
CASTRDSSYEQYF
>.|TRBD2|TRBV2|TRBJ2-1
TGTGCCAGCAGTGACATAGCGGGACCAACCTACAATGAGCAGTTCTTC
CASSDIAGPTYNEQFF
>.|TRBD1|TRBV28|TRBJ1-5
TGTGCCAGCCAGTCCGGGACAGTCTATAGCAATCAGCCCCAGCATTTT
CASQSGTVYSNQPQHF
>.|.|TRBV30|TRBJ2-5
TGTGCCTGGAGTGGACTCCCGGAGGAGACCCAGTACTTC
CAWSGLPEETQYF
>.|TRBD1|TRBV6-5|TRBJ2-2
TGTGCCAGCAGACAGACAGGGGCGAACACCGGGGAGCTGTTTTTT
CASRQTGANTGELFF
>.|.|TRBV27|TRBJ1-2
TGTGCCAGCAGTTTGAGGAGGGGCCAGGGAAACGGCTACACCTTC
CASSLRRGQGNGYTF
>few|.|TRBV14|TRBJ1-6
TGTGCCAGCAGCCAAGGGGTTGGGAATTCACCCCTCCACTTT
CASSQGVGNSPLHF
>.|.|TRBV11-2|TRBJ2-2
TGTGCCAGCAGCTTCGTTGAGGCTGGGGAGCTGTTTTTT
CASSFVEAGELFF
>.|.|TRBV30|TRBJ1-6
TGTGCCTGGACTCGATGGGATAATTCACCCCTCCACTTT
CAWTRWDNSPLHF
>.|TRBD1|TRBV28|TRBJ1-1
TGTGCCAGCAGCTTAGGGACAGGGACCGCCGAAGCTTTCTTT
CASSLGTGTAEAFF
>once|.|TRBV30|TRBJ1-4
TGTGCCTGGAGTCCAAAATCCGCAACTAATGAAAAACTGTTTTTT
CAWSPKSATNEKLFF
>few|TRBD1|TRBV7-2|TRBJ1-3
TGTGCCAGCAGCCCTAAAAATACAGGGGCTGGAAACACCATATATTTT
CASSPKNTGAGNTIYF
>.|.|TRBV28|TRBJ2-2
TGTGCCAGCAAACAGGGTGGCACCGGGGAGCTGTTTTTT
CASKQGGTGELFF
>few|.|TRBV7-8|TRBJ1-6
TGTGCCAGCAGCATCCCTGGGGCGGGATCACCCCTCCACTTT
CASSIPGAGSPLHF
>.|.|TRBV7-8|TRBJ2-7
TGTGCCAGCAGCTCCCCAACAGGGATAACCTACGAGCAGTACTTC
CASSSPTGITYEQYF
>.|TRBD1|TRBV28|TRBJ1-1
TGTGCCAGCAGTCCCCCCGGACAGGGCCCCAACACTGAAGCTTTCTTT
CASSPPGQGPNTEAFF
>.|.|TRBV18|TRBJ2-7
TGTGCCAGCTCACAGAACCAAGGGCCGGAGACCACCTACGAGCAGTACTTC
CASSQNQGPETTYEQYF
>.|.|TRBV28|TRBJ1-5
TGTGCCAGCAGTTTAGGGACCACAGTGGGGGGTGTGGGTCAGCCCCAGCATTTT
CASSLGTTVGGVGQPQHF
>.|.|TRBV12-5|TRBJ1-2
TGTGCTAGTGGTCCTCCCGGGGGCCCTAACTATGGCTACACCTTC
CASGPPGGPNYGYTF
>few|TRBD1|TRBV5-6|TRBJ2-3
TGTGCCAGCAGCTCGCGTCCAGGGGGACAAGATACGCAGTATTTT
CASSSRPGGQDTQYF
>.|.|TRBV30|TRBJ1-6
TGTGCCTGGACCCCCGGGGGGACAAATAATTCACCCCTCCACTTT
CAWTPGGTNNSPLHF
>.|.|TRBV2|TRBJ1-5
TGTGCCAGCATGCCGCAGGGCGGTCAGCCCCAGCATTTT
CASMPQGGQPQHF
>.|.|TRBV28|TRBJ1-5
TGTGCCAGCAGTTTGGCCCGAGAGTATCAGCCCCAGCATTTT
CASSLAREYQPQHF
>.|.|TRBV9|TRBJ2-2
TGTGCCAGCAGCGTCCAGGGTTTCCCCGGGGAGCTGTTTTTT
CASSVQGFPGELFF
>once|TRBD2|TRBV6-5|TRBJ2-7
TGTGCCAGCAGTTTTCTTGGGCGGGGGGGCTTCGAGCAGTACTTC
CASSFLGRGGFEQYF
>.|.|TRBV5-1|TRBJ1-3
TGCGCCAGCAGCTTAGGTTACAGGGCCTCCGGAAACACCATATATTTT
CASSLGYRASGNTIYF
>.|.|TRBV6-5|TRBJ2-2
TGTGCCAGCATTGCGGGATCGAACACCGGGGAGCTGTTTTTT
CASIAGSNTGELFF
>.|.|TRBV6-5|TRBJ2-7
TGTGCCAGCAGTTACACAACAGGAGCATCCTACGAGCAGTACTTC
CASSYTTGASYEQYF
>.|.|TRBV6-1|TRBJ2-5
TGTGCCAGCAGTGAAGCTCGTTTTAGGGGTGCGATTTACTTC
CASSEARFRGAIYF
>.|.|TRBV6-1|TRBJ1-1
TGTGCCAGCGATCCGGGACAGAACACTGAAGCTTTCTTT
CASDPGQNTEAFF
>.|.|TRBV21-1|TRBJ2-1
TGTGCCAGCAGCAAAGGAACTAGCGGGGGAGGTTACAATGAGCAGTTCTTC
CASSKGTSGGGYNEQFF
>once|TRBD2|TRBV5-1|TRBJ2-3
TGCGCCAGCAGCTTGGGCCTAGCGGGGAGCACAGATACGCAGTATTTT
CASSLGLAGSTDTQYF
>.|TRBD1|TRBV6-5|TRBJ1-2
TGTGCCAGCAGGAGGGACAGCGTTAACTATGGCTACACCTTC
CASRRDSVNYGYTF
>.|TRBD1|TRBV10-3|TRBJ2-2
TGTGCCACCCGGACAGGGGCGAACACCGGGGAGCTGTTTTTT
CATRTGANTGELFF
>once|.|TRBV6-5|TRBJ1-3
TGTGCCAGCAGTACGCGAGGGATCACTGGAAACACCATATATTTT
CASSTRGITGNTIYF
>.|TRBD1|TRBV5-1|TRBJ2-1
TGCGCCAGCAGCGCGTCCGGGACAGGGGTGTATGAGCAGTTCTTC
CASSASGTGVYEQFF
>.|TRBD1|TRBV18|TRBJ2-5
TGTGCCAGCTCACCTACAGGGGTGCAAGAGACCCAGTACTTC
CASSPTGVQETQYF
>.|.|TRBV7-2|TRBJ1-1
TGTGCCAGCAGCTATGGGGGGTCGCAGGGGAGTCGGGCTTTCTTT
CASSYGGSQGSRAFF
>.|TRBD1|TRBV14|TRBJ2-3
TGTGCCAGCAGCCCGAGAACAGGGGGCGGAAAGTATTTT
CASSPRTGGGKYF
>.|.|TRBV9|TRBJ1-4
TGTGCCAGCAGCCCCGGCTCTGGGGCGTCGGCTGAAAAACTGTTTTTT
CASSPGSGASAEKLFF
>once|.|TRBV6-5|TRBJ1-2
TGTGCCAGCAGTTACTCGAGGGAGGGAGGCATATATGGCTACACCTTC
CASSYSREGGIYGYTF
>few|.|TRBV5-1|TRBJ1-6
TGCGCCAGCAGCTTGTCCGGGTCGAGGAATTCACCCCTCCACTTT
CASSLSGSRNSPLHF
>.|TRBD1|TRBV19|TRBJ2-7
TGTGCCAGTAGTCCGGGACAGACCTACGAGCAGTACTTC
CASSPGQTYEQYF